Listed below are T cell receptor beta chains from one sample, sequenced in a study of T cells after somatic rescue of genetic block. Only in-frame clones appear in the TCRdb table, and some are missing; sequencing was by immunoSEQ multiplex PCR. The sample contains about 120,000 clones, around nine tenths of which appear only once. Source material: peripheral blood mononuclear cells (PBMCs). The receptors were gathered from a young woman. The CDR3 runs from the conserved cysteine through the conserved F or W. The D gene is left open where the match is weak. Where a row states a size, it is once, few, many or the class of an expanded clone; other rows omit it.

clone size	D gene	V gene	J gene	CDR3 protein	CDR3 DNA
NA	TRBD1	TRBV6-6	TRBJ1-1	CATYRGGGVGTEAFF	TGTGCCACCTACCGGGGAGGGGGCGTTGGGACTGAAGCTTTCTTT
NA	NA	TRBV6-5	TRBJ1-6	CASTEHNNSPLHF	TGTGCCAGCACCGAACACAATAATTCACCCCTCCACTTT
NA	NA	TRBV6-5	TRBJ2-5	CASSYRSGKETQYF	TGTGCCAGCAGTTACAGGTCTGGGAAAGAGACCCAGTACTTC
NA	TRBD1	TRBV2	TRBJ1-2	CASSGTGGVHGYTF	TGTGCCAGCTCCGGGACAGGGGGCGTACATGGCTACACCTTC
NA	TRBD2	TRBV4-3	TRBJ2-7	CASSQDLAGGSYEQYF	TGCGCCAGCAGCCAAGACCTAGCGGGGGGGTCCTACGAGCAGTACTTC
NA	NA	TRBV15	TRBJ2-5	CATSRDSSFETQYF	TGTGCCACCAGCAGAGATTCGAGCTTCGAGACCCAGTACTTC
NA	NA	TRBV30	TRBJ1-4	CAWSGRQAEKLFF	TGTGCCTGGAGTGGAAGGCAGGCCGAAAAACTGTTTTTT
NA	NA	TRBV7-9	TRBJ1-4	CASSASSGKGNEKLFF	TGTGCCAGCAGCGCAAGTTCAGGGAAGGGGAATGAAAAACTGTTTTTT
NA	TRBD2	TRBV5-8	TRBJ2-1	CASSRAGGAVYNEQFF	TGTGCCAGCAGCCGGGCCGGGGGGGCGGTTTACAATGAGCAGTTCTTC
NA	NA	TRBV5-6	TRBJ2-6	CASSHRVGGANVLTF	TGTGCCAGCAGCCACCGGGTTGGTGGGGCCAACGTCCTGACTTTC
NA	NA	TRBV7-9	TRBJ2-6	CASSFTDSGANVLTF	TGTGCCAGCAGCTTTACAGACTCTGGGGCCAACGTCCTGACTTTC
NA	NA	TRBV21-1	TRBJ2-1	CASSTDRARYNEQFF	TGTGCCAGCAGCACCGACAGGGCCCGCTACAATGAGCAGTTCTTC
NA	NA	TRBV5-1	TRBJ2-7	CASSVDLYEQYF	TGCGCCAGCAGCGTGGACCTCTACGAGCAGTACTTC
NA	NA	TRBV14	TRBJ2-2	CASSHQNTGELFF	TGTGCCAGCAGCCACCAGAACACCGGGGAGCTGTTTTTT
NA	TRBD2	TRBV7-9	TRBJ2-5	CASSLRSGEGWETQYF	TGTGCCAGCAGCTTAAGAAGCGGGGAGGGATGGGAGACCCAGTACTTC
NA	NA	TRBV5-6	TRBJ1-2	CASTSGPGYTF	TGTGCCAGCACCTCCGGGCCGGGCTACACCTTC
NA	TRBD2	TRBV18	TRBJ2-5	CASSPLAGGEKETQYF	TGTGCCAGCTCACCACTTGCCGGGGGGGAGAAAGAGACCCAGTACTTC
NA	TRBD1	TRBV6-1	TRBJ1-1	CASSGGTGWDGTEAFF	TGTGCCAGCAGTGGGGGGACAGGGTGGGATGGCACTGAAGCTTTCTTT
NA	NA	TRBV7-8	TRBJ1-6	CASSPLRANNSPLHF	TGTGCCAGCAGCCCGCTCAGGGCGAATAATTCACCCCTCCACTTT
NA	NA	TRBV6-1	TRBJ1-4	CASSEGGAPGVTNEKLFF	TGTGCCAGCAGTGAAGGGGGGGCGCCGGGGGTGACTAATGAAAAACTGTTTTTT
NA	NA	TRBV7-2	TRBJ2-2	CASSPTPVGTGELFF	TGTGCCAGCAGCCCGACTCCCGTAGGTACCGGGGAGCTGTTTTTT
NA	NA	TRBV20-1	TRBJ1-2	CSARDTDSATF	TGCAGTGCTAGAGACACAGACTCTGCCACCTTC
NA	NA	TRBV7-2	TRBJ1-2	CASSPTVRGYGYTF	TGTGCCAGCAGCCCGACAGTTCGGGGCTATGGCTACACCTTC
NA	TRBD2	TRBV6-5	TRBJ2-5	CASTRGGADRETQYF	TGTGCCAGCACCCGCGGGGGGGCGGATCGGGAGACCCAGTACTTC
NA	NA	TRBV28	TRBJ1-3	CASTEGYGNTIYF	TGTGCCAGCACCGAGGGGTACGGAAACACCATATATTTT
NA	TRBD2	TRBV30	TRBJ2-7	CAWSGSTAGFAGEQYF	TGTGCCTGGAGCGGCAGCACAGCGGGGTTCGCGGGGGAGCAGTACTTC
NA	NA	TRBV7-8	TRBJ2-7	CASSLFRTGMAYEQYF	TGTGCCAGCAGCTTATTTCGAACAGGGATGGCCTACGAGCAGTACTTC
NA	NA	TRBV28	TRBJ2-3	CASSLNPGRNTDTQYF	TGTGCCAGCAGTTTAAACCCGGGGAGGAACACAGATACGCAGTATTTT
NA	TRBD1	TRBV5-8	TRBJ1-1	CASSLRGTTEAFF	TGTGCCAGCAGCCTCAGGGGGACCACTGAAGCTTTCTTT
NA	TRBD1	TRBV10-3	TRBJ2-7	CATWDRPDSYEQYF	TGTGCCACCTGGGACAGGCCAGATTCCTACGAGCAGTACTTC
NA	TRBD2	TRBV7-2	TRBJ2-1	CASSSGGLNYNEQFF	TGTGCCAGCAGCTCGGGAGGGCTCAACTACAATGAGCAGTTCTTC
NA	NA	TRBV5-4	TRBJ2-2	CASSLGALMGQNTGELFF	TGTGCCAGCAGCTTGGGGGCCCTGATGGGCCAGAACACCGGGGAGCTGTTTTTT
NA	TRBD1	TRBV4-1	TRBJ1-1	CASSLGLLGGWTEAFF	TGCGCCAGCTCTCTCGGCCTTTTAGGGGGCTGGACTGAAGCTTTCTTT
NA	NA	TRBV30	TRBJ1-5	CAWSVQGNQPQHF	TGTGCCTGGAGTGTACAGGGCAATCAGCCCCAGCATTTT
NA	NA	TRBV5-4	TRBJ2-7	CASSLTGSREQYF	TGTGCCAGCAGCTTGACAGGGTCTCGTGAGCAGTACTTC
once	NA	TRBV29-1	TRBJ1-6	CSVRRTDNSPLHF	TGCAGCGTCCGGAGGACAGATAATTCACCCCTCCACTTT
NA	TRBD1	TRBV19	TRBJ1-4	CASRNYRGLGNEKLFF	TGTGCCAGTAGAAATTACAGGGGGCTGGGTAATGAAAAACTGTTTTTT
NA	TRBD1	TRBV9	TRBJ2-4	CASSVGRLTGGLAKNIQYF	TGTGCCAGCAGCGTGGGGCGGCTTACAGGGGGCCTAGCCAAAAACATTCAGTACTTC
NA	NA	TRBV7-6	TRBJ2-5	CASEGGSGETQYF	TGTGCCAGCGAAGGCGGATCGGGGGAGACCCAGTACTTC
NA	NA	TRBV9	TRBJ1-1	CASSVQGAPQGEAFF	TGTGCCAGCAGCGTTCAAGGGGCGCCCCAGGGGGAAGCTTTCTTT
NA	TRBD1	TRBV5-1	TRBJ1-5	CASSLGTGEGQPQHF	TGCGCCAGCAGCTTGGGGACAGGGGAGGGTCAGCCCCAGCATTTT
NA	TRBD1	TRBV9	TRBJ2-7	CASSTGQGDVYEQYF	TGTGCCAGCAGCACCGGACAGGGCGACGTGTACGAGCAGTACTTC
NA	NA	TRBV30	TRBJ2-5	CAWSVQGGQETQYF	TGTGCCTGGAGTGTCCAGGGGGGACAAGAGACCCAGTACTTC
NA	NA	TRBV10-3	TRBJ2-7	CAIRGAYEQYF	TGTGCCATCAGGGGGGCCTACGAGCAGTACTTC
NA	NA	TRBV15	TRBJ2-3	CATSKTGEGTDTQYF	TGTGCCACCAGCAAAACAGGGGAGGGCACAGATACGCAGTATTTT
NA	TRBD2	TRBV7-2	TRBJ2-1	CASSDQGTRTYNEQFF	TGTGCCAGCAGCGACCAAGGGACTAGAACCTACAATGAGCAGTTCTTC
NA	TRBD1	TRBV5-1	TRBJ1-2	CASSGGQDYYGYTF	TGCGCCAGCAGCGGGGGACAGGATTACTATGGCTACACCTTC
NA	TRBD1	TRBV28	TRBJ1-2	CASRGTGIHYGYTF	TGTGCCAGCAGAGGGACAGGGATCCACTATGGCTACACCTTC
NA	NA	TRBV19	TRBJ2-3	CASSIRRTSTDTQYF	TGTGCCAGTAGTATACGCAGGACTAGCACAGATACGCAGTATTTT
NA	NA	TRBV5-1	TRBJ2-2	CASSLGHLNTGELFF	TGCGCCAGCAGCCTCGGACACTTGAACACCGGGGAGCTGTTTTTT
NA	NA	TRBV2	TRBJ2-1	CASSDSALNEQFF	TGTGCCAGCAGTGACAGCGCCCTCAATGAGCAGTTCTTC
NA	NA	TRBV7-2	TRBJ2-2	CASSLGPGTGELFF	TGTGCCAGCAGCTTAGGGCCAGGCACCGGGGAGCTGTTTTTT